This TCR beta chain was found in a study of cytomegalovirus exposure and HLA in healthy donors. Findings and limits, study-wide: In an earlier analysis, about 87% or about 30%: the productive usage of most TCR beta V segments. Donors were assumed by presence/absence analyses to have roughly uniform sequencing depth.

The study ran its PCR with 60 Vbeta and 13 Jbeta primers. Only in-frame clones appear in the TCRdb table, and some are missing; sequencing was by immunoSEQ multiplex PCR. The sample lists around 150,000 clones, 80% occurring once. The donors comprised healthy bone marrow donors. The germline V gene encodes CDR1 SNHLY and CDR2 FYNNEI. This CDR3 contains 14 residues. With 5 bases clipped from V and 3 bases from J, the junction kept 4 bases outside the gene matches. As for this clone: Antigen: not known.

Material for sequencing was PBMCs. J is TRBJ1-5 and V is TRBV2; TRBD1 matches 7 bases. This receptor was identified in a male donor in good health and CMV-seropositive. DNA of the CDR3: TGTGCCAGCAGTAGGGACAGCTACAATCAGCCCCAGCATTTT. Protein: CASSRDSYNQPQHF.